Described below is a single TCR beta chain sequence and its context. Its antigen is currently unknown. This record comes from a study of T cells in narcolepsy. Overall study context: Patients with NT1 or NT2 and healthy control donors were enrolled. Study-wide findings and caveats: Same-patient CSF and blood CD4+ T cell clonotypes included HCRT-specific and TRIB2-specific autoreactive ones. Reportedly, autoreactive clonotypes were serially detected in patients' blood but not controls'.

Assay used: immunoSEQ multiplex PCR; TCRdb lists only in-frame clones, some missing. The table includes approximately 2,600 clones, under 30% detected once. Trimming shortened V by 8 bases and J by 0 bases, and 10 bases separated the two germline ends. The V gene's germline CDR1 is LNHDA and CDR2 SQIVND (reference sequence). The CDR3 extends over 14 amino acids. V is TRBV19 and J is TRBJ2-2; D is possibly TRBD2 (6 bases). The sample comprised cultured CD4+ T cells from cerebrospinal fluid. This sequence was found in a human donor with narcolepsy. In DNA, the CDR3 is TGTGCCAGTCAGGGACTCGCGAACACCGGGGAGCTGTTTTTT. Translation: CASQGLANTGELFF. The full variable domain, completed using reference TRBV19 and TRBJ2-2, is DGGITQSPKYLFRKEGQNVTLSCEQNLNHDAMYWYRQDPGQGLRLIYYSQIVNDFQKGDIAEGYSVSREKKESFPLTVTSAQKNPTAFYLCASQGLANTGELFFGEGSRLTVL.